The rows below give T cell receptor beta chains drawn from one sample of a study of T cell responses to AZD1222 COVID-19 vaccine. Sequencing was performed with immunoSEQ multiplex PCR; in TCRdb, only in-frame clones are kept and a portion is missing. The sample lists roughly 120,000 clones; 81% were seen once. The sample here was peripheral blood, taken on day 0 of AZD1222 vaccination. These receptors all stem from an adult in good health. CDR3s include the opening cysteine and the closing phenylalanine or tryptophan. Each record gives: clone size, V gene, D gene, J gene, CDR3 protein, CDR3 DNA. A D gene is named only where the DNA matches it firmly. Expanded clones get a size class; other rows say once, few or many, or leave the size out.

>.|TRBV24-1|.|TRBJ1-1
CATSLWGASEAFF
TGTGCCACCAGTCTCTGGGGCGCGTCTGAAGCTTTCTTT
>.|TRBV5-1|.|TRBJ1-1
CASSRDGNTEAFF
TGCGCCAGCAGCCGGGACGGGAACACTGAAGCTTTCTTT
>few|TRBV5-1|.|TRBJ1-1
CASSLTPTNTEAFF
TGCGCCAGCAGCTTAACTCCTACGAACACTGAAGCTTTCTTT
>.|TRBV19|TRBD1|TRBJ2-7
CASRAQGYEQYF
TGTGCCAGTAGGGCACAGGGGTACGAGCAGTACTTC
>.|TRBV4-3|TRBD2|TRBJ2-3
CASSQALLAGEATDTQYF
TGCGCCAGCAGCCAAGCCCTACTAGCGGGAGAGGCGACAGATACGCAGTATTTT
>.|TRBV5-6|TRBD2|TRBJ2-1
CASSLGLAGSYEQFF
TGTGCCAGCAGCTTGGGACTAGCGGGGTCGTATGAGCAGTTCTTC
>.|TRBV18|.|TRBJ2-5
CASSPYGQQETQYF
TGTGCCAGCTCACCATACGGACAACAAGAGACCCAGTACTTC
>.|TRBV30|.|TRBJ1-2
CAWSGQRRRDYGYTF
TGTGCCTGGAGTGGCCAGAGGAGACGGGACTATGGCTACACCTTC
>.|TRBV28|.|TRBJ2-7
CATARTDSYEQYF
TGTGCCACCGCTCGGACAGACTCCTACGAGCAGTACTTC
>.|TRBV2|.|TRBJ1-2
CASPPQGTYGYTF
TGTGCCAGCCCCCCCCAGGGGACCTATGGCTACACCTTC
>.|TRBV28|.|TRBJ2-7
CASTNTVSEQYF
TGTGCCAGCACGAACACGGTCTCCGAGCAGTACTTC
>.|TRBV3-1/TRBV3-2|.|TRBJ1-3
CASSHLSPGNTIYF
TGTGCCAGCAGCCATTTATCTCCTGGAAACACCATATATTTT
>.|TRBV7-2|TRBD2|TRBJ2-5
CASSFGGRGETQYF
TGTGCCAGCAGCTTTGGTGGGAGGGGAGAGACCCAGTACTTC
>.|TRBV4-3|TRBD2|TRBJ2-1
CASSQELRASGGNEQFF
TGCGCCAGCAGCCAAGAATTACGGGCTAGCGGGGGAAATGAGCAGTTCTTC
>.|TRBV7-9|.|TRBJ2-1
CASSRTRDPYNEQFF
TGTGCCAGCAGCAGGACGAGGGACCCATACAATGAGCAGTTCTTC
>.|TRBV7-2|.|TRBJ2-1
CASSGSWQGSYNEQFF
TGTGCCAGCAGCGGTTCTTGGCAGGGCTCCTACAATGAGCAGTTCTTC
>.|TRBV7-9|.|TRBJ1-2
CASSIRDGNGYTF
TGTGCCAGCAGCATTAGGGATGGAAATGGCTACACCTTC
>.|TRBV2|.|TRBJ1-5
CASSEGDNQPQHF
TGTGCCAGCAGTGAAGGGGACAATCAGCCCCAGCATTTT
>.|TRBV18|.|TRBJ1-6
CASSPWDLGSYNSPLHF
TGTGCCAGCTCACCATGGGACTTGGGCTCCTATAATTCACCCCTCCACTTT
>.|TRBV14|.|TRBJ1-2
CASSQEGWLNGYTF
TGTGCCAGCAGCCAAGAAGGGTGGTTAAATGGCTACACCTTC
>.|TRBV5-8|.|TRBJ1-1
CASSLGFEAFF
TGTGCCAGCAGCTTGGGGTTTGAAGCTTTCTTT
>.|TRBV18|.|TRBJ2-6
CASSPVRVSGANVLTF
TGTGCCAGCTCACCTGTCAGGGTCTCTGGGGCCAACGTCCTGACTTTC
>.|TRBV5-4|TRBD1|TRBJ1-4
CASSLRDRSNEKLFF
TGTGCCAGCAGCTTACGGGACAGGTCAAATGAAAAACTGTTTTTT
>few|TRBV9|.|TRBJ1-1
CASSGGQHGEAFF
TGTGCCAGCAGCGGAGGACAGCATGGTGAAGCTTTCTTT
>.|TRBV7-2|.|TRBJ2-2
CASTPSGILNTGEPFF
TGTGCCAGTACCCCCTCCGGAATCCTGAACACCGGGGAGCCGTTTTTT
>.|TRBV7-3|.|TRBJ1-1
CASSLTMNTEAFF
TGTGCCAGCAGCTTAACCATGAACACTGAAGCTTTCTTT
>.|TRBV5-1|.|TRBJ1-6
CASSFDGGSNSPLHF
TGCGCCAGCAGCTTTGATGGAGGCAGTAATTCACCCCTCCACTTT
>.|TRBV5-1|.|TRBJ1-2
CASSFQGRDGYTF
TGCGCCAGCAGCTTCCAGGGGCGGGATGGCTACACCTTC
>.|TRBV9|TRBD1|TRBJ1-2
CASSPGTGSFNYGYTF
TGTGCCAGCAGCCCGGGGACAGGATCTTTTAACTATGGCTACACCTTC
>.|TRBV28|TRBD2|TRBJ2-5
CASSPPTSGETQYF
TGTGCCAGCAGTCCCCCGACTAGCGGGGAGACCCAGTACTTC
>few|TRBV7-2|.|TRBJ1-2
CASSSTVGYGYTF
TGTGCCAGCAGCTCAACCGTGGGCTATGGCTACACCTTC
>few|TRBV7-2|TRBD2|TRBJ2-1
CASSLASSGGAYNEQFF
TGTGCCAGCAGCTTAGCTTCAAGCGGGGGGGCTTACAATGAGCAGTTCTTC
>once|TRBV11-3|.|TRBJ2-1
CASSLGVGTRRYNEQFF
TGTGCCAGCAGCCTCGGAGTGGGCACTCGGCGTTATAATGAGCAGTTCTTC
>.|TRBV18|.|TRBJ2-7
CASSPRETHEQYF
TGTGCCAGCTCACCAAGGGAAACCCACGAGCAGTACTTC
>.|TRBV25-1|.|TRBJ1-1
CASSKRDKNTEAFF
TGTGCCAGCAGTAAAAGGGACAAGAACACTGAAGCTTTCTTT
>.|TRBV3-1/TRBV3-2|TRBD2|TRBJ2-3
CASSQEGLAGVYTQYF
TGTGCCAGCAGCCAGGAGGGACTAGCGGGGGTATATACGCAGTATTTT
>.|TRBV15|TRBD1|TRBJ2-7
CATSRELTGGWEQYF
TGTGCCACCAGCAGAGAACTGACAGGGGGGTGGGAGCAGTACTTC
>.|TRBV6-2/TRBV6-3|.|TRBJ2-2
CASSRLTGELFF
TGTGCCAGCAGTCGACTTACCGGGGAGCTGTTTTTT
>.|TRBV20-1|.|TRBJ1-1
CSANMNTEAFF
TGCAGTGCTAACATGAACACTGAAGCTTTCTTT
>.|TRBV7-9|.|TRBJ1-1
CASRSFMNTEAFF
TGTGCCAGTAGGAGCTTCATGAACACTGAAGCTTTCTTT
>.|TRBV19|.|TRBJ2-2
CASSIGPPGELFF
TGTGCCAGTAGTATCGGCCCTCCCGGGGAGCTGTTTTTT